This T cell receptor (beta chain) was observed in a study of Tregs in tolerant kidney transplant recipients. Study findings and constraints: The most relevant donor-specific Treg TCRbeta repertoire apparently came from expansion with activated donor B cells. Findings come from small patient numbers and require larger validation. Nucleotide sequences could not be compared across some patients' samples due to primer changes.

This clone was seen a few times. What it binds is not known. Trimming shortened V by 4 bases and J by 1 base, and 11 bases separated the two germline ends. Germline assignment: CDR1 MNHEY and CDR2 SMNVEV (reference sequence). The CDR3 loop spans 15 amino acids. This table comes from immunoSEQ multiplex PCR, and its TCRdb copy is limited to in-frame clones, with some not included. The data show over 50,000 clones, 80% to 90% seen once. The chain is built from TRBV27 and TRBJ2-4; perhaps TRBD1 as D (6 bases). This clonotype was sampled from a human donor who received a combined kidney and bone marrow transplant. The sample here was Tregs from blood, taken before the transplant. Here the CDR3 DNA reads TGTGCCAGCAGTTCCCCCCAGGGGGCCAAAAACATTCAGTACTTC. Its translation is CASSSPQGAKNIQYF.